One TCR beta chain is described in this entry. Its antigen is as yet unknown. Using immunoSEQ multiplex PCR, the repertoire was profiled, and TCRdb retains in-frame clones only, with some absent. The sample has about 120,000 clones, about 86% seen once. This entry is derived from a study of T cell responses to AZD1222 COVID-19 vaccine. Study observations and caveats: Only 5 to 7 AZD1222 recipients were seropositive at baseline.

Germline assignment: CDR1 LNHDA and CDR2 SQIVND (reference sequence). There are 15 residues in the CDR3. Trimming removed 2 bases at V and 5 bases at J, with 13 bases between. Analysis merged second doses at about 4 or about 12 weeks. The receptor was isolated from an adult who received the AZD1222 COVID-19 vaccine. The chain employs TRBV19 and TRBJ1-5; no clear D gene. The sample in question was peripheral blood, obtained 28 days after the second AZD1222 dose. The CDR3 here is CASSILGQTDQPQHF. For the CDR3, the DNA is TGTGCCAGTAGTATATTAGGGCAGACCGATCAGCCCCAGCATTTT.